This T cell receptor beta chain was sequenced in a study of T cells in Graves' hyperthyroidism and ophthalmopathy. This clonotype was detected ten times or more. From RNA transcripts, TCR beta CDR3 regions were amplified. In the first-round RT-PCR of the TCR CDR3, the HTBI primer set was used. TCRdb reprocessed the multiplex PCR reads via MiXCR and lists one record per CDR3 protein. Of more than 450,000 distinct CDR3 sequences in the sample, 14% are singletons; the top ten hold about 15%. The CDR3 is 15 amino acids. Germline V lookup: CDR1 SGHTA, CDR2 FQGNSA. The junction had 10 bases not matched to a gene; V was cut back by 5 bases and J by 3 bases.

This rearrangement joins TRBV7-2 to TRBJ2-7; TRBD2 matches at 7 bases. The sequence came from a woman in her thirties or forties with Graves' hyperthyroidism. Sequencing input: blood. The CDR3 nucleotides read TGTGCCAGCAGCGGGCGGGCGGGAGAGCGCTACGAGCAGTACTTC. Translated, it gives CASSGRAGERYEQYF.